One and the same sample provided the 12 T cell receptor beta chains below, sequenced in a study of blood T cell repertoires in COVID-19. Profiled with immunoSEQ multiplex PCR; TCRdb holds only in-frame clones, not every one. The table records 250,000 or so clones, 90% to 95% of them present only once. The sample comprised PBMCs or T cells enriched from blood (not recorded which). Receptors were obtained from a human donor in a cohort exposed to, infected with or recovered from COVID-19 (not recorded which). The donor label of this sample is uncertain.

J is TRBJ2-1 and V is TRBV7-6, with unresolved D. The germline V gene encodes CDR1 SGHVS and CDR2 FNYEAQ. The V gene lost 1 base and the J gene lost 4 bases, with 11 bases spanning the gap. This CDR3 comprises 15 residues. CDR3 nucleotide sequence: TGTGCCAGCAGCTTAGACGGTGAGAGGTACAATGAGCAGTTCTTC. It specifies CASSLDGERYNEQFF.

The J gene is TRBJ1-2, the V gene TRBV5-1; D is unclear. The V and J ends lost 0 bases and 1 base respectively, with 13 bases between them. This CDR3 comprises 16 residues. Germline loops: CDR1 SGHRS, CDR2 YFSETQ. CDR3: CASSLGPAGHNYGYTF. The CDR3, as DNA: TGCGCCAGCAGCTTGGGCCCCGCCGGTCATAACTATGGCTACACCTTC.

V gene TRBV12-3 or TRBV12-4 combines with J gene TRBJ1-5; D is uncertain. This CDR3 spans 12 amino acids. Between the trimmed V and J ends, which lost 6 bases and 4 bases, there was a span of 7 bases. This chain's CDR3 is CASRTGNQPQHF. The CDR3 DNA is TGTGCCAGCAGGACGGGAAATCAGCCCCAGCATTTT.

This chain connects TRBV9 to TRBJ1-6; 8 nucleotides line up with TRBD1. The CDR3 length is 17 residues. CDR1 SGDLS and CDR2 YYNGEE come from the germline V gene. V gave up 0 bases and J gave up 9 bases; unmatched junction bases: 11. CDR3 sequence reads: CASSVDGAGGVGSPLHF. CDR3 coding DNA: TGTGCCAGCAGCGTAGATGGGGCAGGGGGCGTCGGTTCACCCCTCCACTTT.

The CDR3 coding sequence is TGTGCCATCAGTGACCAGGGGCCAGATACGCAGTATTTT. Protein sequence: CAISDQGPDTQYF. The chain recombines TRBV10-3 with TRBJ2-3, with D possibly TRBD1 on 6 matching bases. With 3 bases removed from V and 4 bases from J, the gap between germline ends came to 8 bases. This CDR3 spans 13 amino acids. CDR1 is ENHRY and CDR2 is SYGVKD in the germline V gene.

The rearrangement joins TRBV5-4 to TRBJ2-1; 16 nucleotides line up with TRBD2. Trimming took 3 bases from V and 0 from J; bases not matched to a gene: 3. Germline values: CDR1 SGHNT, CDR2 YYREEE (reference sequence). The CDR3 length is 18 residues. DNA of the CDR3: TGTGCCAGCAGCTCGGGACTAGCGGGGGGGAGCTCCTACAATGAGCAGTTCTTC. It specifies CASSSGLAGGSSYNEQFF.

This clone was recorded many times. The rearrangement uses TRBV5-4 and TRBJ1-1; 7 bases line up with TRBD1. V trimming: 1 base; J trimming: 3 bases; junction bases outside the gene matches: 3. This CDR3 spans 14 amino acids. The germline V gene encodes CDR1 SGHNT and CDR2 YYREEE (reference sequence). The CDR3, as DNA: TGTGCCAGCAGCTTGCAGGGGGTCTACACTGAAGCTTTCTTT. Translating gives CASSLQGVYTEAFF.

This clone was seen only once. This chain links TRBV18 with TRBJ2-2; D is possibly TRBD1 (6 bases). The CDR3 runs to 13 residues. V was shortened by 5 bases and J by 5 bases, with 9 bases between the two germline ends. CDR1 is KGHSH, CDR2 LQKENI, per germline. CDR3 region: CASSEQGTGELFF. CDR3 coding DNA: TGTGCCAGCTCAGAGCAGGGGACCGGGGAGCTGTTTTTT. The whole variable domain, remainder taken from reference TRBV18 and TRBJ2-2, is NAGVMQNPRHLVRRRGQEARLRCSPMKGHSHVYWYRQLPEEGLKFMVYLQKENIIDESGMPKERFSAEFPKEGPSILRIQQVVRGDSAAYFCASSEQGTGELFFGEGSRLTVL.

This clone was picked up one time. The chain joins TRBV10-2 to TRBJ1-1; D unresolved. The CDR3 has 13 residues. The germline V and J ends were trimmed by 7 bases and 4 bases, with 13 bases remaining between them. Germline lookup yields CDR1 WSHSY and CDR2 SAAADI. The CDR3 loop is CASTTSLSTEAFF. The DNA of the CDR3 is TGCGCCAGCACTACCTCGTTGAGCACTGAAGCTTTCTTT.

The V and J genes are TRBV10-3 and TRBJ2-3; 12 bases match TRBD1. CDR1 is ENHRY and CDR2 is SYGVKD in the germline V gene. CDR3 length: 16 amino acids. V shed 6 bases, J shed 1 base, and the junction held 5 bases outside the gene matches. The chain's CDR3 is CAIRTGTGGRTDTQYF. The CDR3 coding sequence is TGTGCCATCAGGACCGGGACAGGGGGCCGCACAGATACGCAGTATTTT.

CDR3 sequence reads: CASKDRDANEQFF. CDR3 bases: TGTGCCAGCAAGGACAGGGATGCCAATGAGCAGTTCTTC. The rearrangement joins TRBV9 to TRBJ2-1; 8 nucleotides match TRBD1. Germline V gene data show CDR1 as SGDLS and CDR2 as YYNGEE. V lost 6 bases, J lost 6 bases, and 5 bases stayed unmatched. The CDR3 totals 13 residues.

The rearrangement links TRBV2 to TRBJ1-4; D might be TRBD1 (5 bases). Germline values: CDR1 SNHLY, CDR2 FYNNEI. The CDR3 has 16 residues. V lost 7 bases, J lost 5 bases, and 20 bases lay in between. This CDR3 is CASTFVGRGNNEKLFF. DNA of the CDR3: TGTGCCAGCACGTTTGTGGGGCGGGGAAACAATGAAAAACTGTTTTTT.